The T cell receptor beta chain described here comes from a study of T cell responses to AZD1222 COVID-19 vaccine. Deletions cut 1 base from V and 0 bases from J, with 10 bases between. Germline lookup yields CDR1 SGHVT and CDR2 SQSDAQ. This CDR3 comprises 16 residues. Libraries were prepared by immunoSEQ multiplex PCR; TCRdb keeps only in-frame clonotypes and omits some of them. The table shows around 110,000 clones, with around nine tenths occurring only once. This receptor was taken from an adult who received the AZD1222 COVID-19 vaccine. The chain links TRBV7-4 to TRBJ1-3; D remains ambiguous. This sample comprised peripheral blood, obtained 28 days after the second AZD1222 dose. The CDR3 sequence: CASSLGAEDSGNTIYF. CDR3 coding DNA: TGTGCCAGCAGCTTAGGGGCGGAAGACTCTGGAAACACCATATATTTT. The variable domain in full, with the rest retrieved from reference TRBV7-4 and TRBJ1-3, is GAGVSQSPRYKVAKRGRDVALRCDSISGHVTLYWYRQTLGQGSEVLTYSQSDAQRDKSGRPSGRFSAERPERSVSTLKIQRTEQGDSAVYLCASSLGAEDSGNTIYFGEGSWLTVV.